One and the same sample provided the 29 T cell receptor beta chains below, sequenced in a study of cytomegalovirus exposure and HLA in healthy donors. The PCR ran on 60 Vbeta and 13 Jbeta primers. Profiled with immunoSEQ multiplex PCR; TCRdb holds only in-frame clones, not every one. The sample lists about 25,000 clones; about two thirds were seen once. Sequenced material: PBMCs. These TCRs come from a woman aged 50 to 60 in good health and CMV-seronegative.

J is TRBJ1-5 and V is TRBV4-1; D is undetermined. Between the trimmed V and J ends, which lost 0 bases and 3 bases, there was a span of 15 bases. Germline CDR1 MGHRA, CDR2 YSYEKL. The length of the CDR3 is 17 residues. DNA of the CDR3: TGCGCCAGCAGCCAAGATTCGAACGTCGGACTCAATCAGCCCCAGCATTTT. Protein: CASSQDSNVGLNQPQHF.

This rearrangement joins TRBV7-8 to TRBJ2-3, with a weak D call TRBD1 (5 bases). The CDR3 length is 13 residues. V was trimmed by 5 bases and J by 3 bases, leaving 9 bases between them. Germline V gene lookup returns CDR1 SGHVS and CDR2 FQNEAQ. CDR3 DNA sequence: TGTGCCAGCAGCCCCAGGGAAACAGATACGCAGTATTTT. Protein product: CASSPRETDTQYF.

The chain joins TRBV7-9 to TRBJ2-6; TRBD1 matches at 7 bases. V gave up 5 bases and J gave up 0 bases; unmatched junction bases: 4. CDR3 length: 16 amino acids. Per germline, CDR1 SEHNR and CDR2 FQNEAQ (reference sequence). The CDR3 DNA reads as TGTGCCAGCAGCAGGGGGACAGACTCTGGGGCCAACGTCCTGACTTTC. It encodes CASSRGTDSGANVLTF.

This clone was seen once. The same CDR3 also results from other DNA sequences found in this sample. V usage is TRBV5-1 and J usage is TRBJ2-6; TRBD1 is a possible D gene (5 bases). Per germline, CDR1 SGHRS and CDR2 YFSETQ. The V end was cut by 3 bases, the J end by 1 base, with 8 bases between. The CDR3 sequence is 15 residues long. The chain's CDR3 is CASSSQGSGANVLTF. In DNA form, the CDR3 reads TGCGCCAGCAGCTCTCAGGGTTCTGGGGCCAACGTCCTGACTTTC.

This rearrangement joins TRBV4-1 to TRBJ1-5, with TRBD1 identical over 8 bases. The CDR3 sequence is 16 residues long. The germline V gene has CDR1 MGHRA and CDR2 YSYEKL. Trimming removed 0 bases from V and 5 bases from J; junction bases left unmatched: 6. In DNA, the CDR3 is TGCGCCAGCAGCCAAGATAACAGGGGGAATTATCAGCCCCAGCATTTT. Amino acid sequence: CASSQDNRGNYQPQHF.

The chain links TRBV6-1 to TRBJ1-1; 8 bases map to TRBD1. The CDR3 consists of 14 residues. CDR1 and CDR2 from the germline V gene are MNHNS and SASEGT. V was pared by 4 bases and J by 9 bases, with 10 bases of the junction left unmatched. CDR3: CASSAGQGETKAFF. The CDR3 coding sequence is TGTGCCAGCAGTGCTGGACAGGGAGAGACAAAAGCTTTCTTT.

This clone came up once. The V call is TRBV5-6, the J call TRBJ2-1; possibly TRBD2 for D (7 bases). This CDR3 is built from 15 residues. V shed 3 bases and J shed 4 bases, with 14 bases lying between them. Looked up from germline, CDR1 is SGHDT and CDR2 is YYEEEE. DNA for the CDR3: TGTGCCAGCAGCTGGGAGGGCAGGGGTTACAATGAGCAGTTCTTC. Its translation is CASSWEGRGYNEQFF.

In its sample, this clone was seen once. The CDR3 DNA is TGTGCCAGCAGTTATGTCGGGGGGAATTCACCCCTCCACTTT. Protein sequence: CASSYVGGNSPLHF. The chain links TRBV6-6 to TRBJ1-6, with a possible D match to TRBD1 (5 bases). Trimming cost V 3 bases and J 7 bases, with 10 bases left between them. CDR1 MNHNY and CDR2 SVGAGI come from the germline V gene (reference sequence). The CDR3 is 14 amino acids.

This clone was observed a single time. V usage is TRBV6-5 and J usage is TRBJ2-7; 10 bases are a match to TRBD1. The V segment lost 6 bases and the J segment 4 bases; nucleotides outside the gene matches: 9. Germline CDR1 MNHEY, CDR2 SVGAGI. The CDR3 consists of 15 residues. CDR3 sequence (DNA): TGTGCCAGCAGAATCCGACAGGGGGCGGGTTACGAGCAGTACTTC. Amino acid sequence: CASRIRQGAGYEQYF.

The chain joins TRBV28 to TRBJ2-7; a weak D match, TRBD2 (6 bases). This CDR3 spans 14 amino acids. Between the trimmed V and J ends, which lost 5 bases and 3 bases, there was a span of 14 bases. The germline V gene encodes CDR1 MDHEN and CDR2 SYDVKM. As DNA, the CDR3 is TGTGCCAGCAGTCTCCCGGAGGGAGTCTACGAGCAGTACTTC. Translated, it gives CASSLPEGVYEQYF.

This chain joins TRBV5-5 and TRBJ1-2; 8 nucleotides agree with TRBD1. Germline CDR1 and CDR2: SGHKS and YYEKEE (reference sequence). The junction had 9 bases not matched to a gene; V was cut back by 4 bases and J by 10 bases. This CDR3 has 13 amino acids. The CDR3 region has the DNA TGTGCCAGCAGCCCCGACAGGGGAGTTTACTACACCTTC. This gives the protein CASSPDRGVYYTF. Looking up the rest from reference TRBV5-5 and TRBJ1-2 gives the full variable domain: DAGVTQSPTHLIKTRGQQVTLRCSPISGHKSVSWYQQVLGQGPQFIFQYYEKEERGRGNFPDRFSARQFPNYSSELNVNALLLGDSALYLCASSPDRGVYYTFGSGTRLTVV.

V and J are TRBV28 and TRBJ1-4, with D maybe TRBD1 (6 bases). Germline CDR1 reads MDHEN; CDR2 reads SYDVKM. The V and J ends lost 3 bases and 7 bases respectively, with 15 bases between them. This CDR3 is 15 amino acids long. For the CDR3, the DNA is TGTGCCAGCAGTTTTCGGGGGGGCGTTAGTGAAAAACTGTTTTTT. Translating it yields CASSFRGGVSEKLFF.

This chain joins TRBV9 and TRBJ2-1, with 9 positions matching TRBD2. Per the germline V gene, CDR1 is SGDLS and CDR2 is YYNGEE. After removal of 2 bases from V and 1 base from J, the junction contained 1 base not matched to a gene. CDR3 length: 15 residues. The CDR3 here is CASSVSGSSYNEQFF. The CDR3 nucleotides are TGTGCCAGCAGCGTTAGCGGGAGTTCCTACAATGAGCAGTTCTTC.

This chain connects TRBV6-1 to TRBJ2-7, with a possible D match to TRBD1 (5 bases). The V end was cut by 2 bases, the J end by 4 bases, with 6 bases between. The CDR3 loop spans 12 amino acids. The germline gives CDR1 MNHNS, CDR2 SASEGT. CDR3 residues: CASSERQYEQYF. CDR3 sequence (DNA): TGTGCCAGCAGTGAAAGACAGTACGAGCAGTACTTC.

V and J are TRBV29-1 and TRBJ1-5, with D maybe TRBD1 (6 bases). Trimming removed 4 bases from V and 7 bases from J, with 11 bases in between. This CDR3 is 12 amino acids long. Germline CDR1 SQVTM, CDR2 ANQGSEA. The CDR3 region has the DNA TGCAGCGTTGGACAGGCAGGGCAGCCCCAGCATTTT. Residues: CSVGQAGQPQHF.

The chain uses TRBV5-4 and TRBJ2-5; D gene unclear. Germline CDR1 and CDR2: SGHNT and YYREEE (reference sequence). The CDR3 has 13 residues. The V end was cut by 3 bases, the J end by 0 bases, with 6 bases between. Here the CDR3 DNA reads TGTGCCAGCAGCTCGGAGAACCAAGAGACCCAGTACTTC. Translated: CASSSENQETQYF.

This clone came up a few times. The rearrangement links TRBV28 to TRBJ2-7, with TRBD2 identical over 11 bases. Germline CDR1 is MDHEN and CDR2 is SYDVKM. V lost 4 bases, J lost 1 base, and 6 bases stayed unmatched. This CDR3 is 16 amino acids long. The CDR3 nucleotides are TGTGCCAGCAGTTCACCCGGACTAGCGGGTTCCTACGAGCAGTACTTC. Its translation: CASSSPGLAGSYEQYF.

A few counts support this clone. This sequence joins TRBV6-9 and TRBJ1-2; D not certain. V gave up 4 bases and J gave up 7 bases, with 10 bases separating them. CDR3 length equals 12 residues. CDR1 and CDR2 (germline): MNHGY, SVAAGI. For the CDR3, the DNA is TGTGCCAGCAGTTCATCAGTCGCTGGCTACACCTTC. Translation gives CASSSSVAGYTF.

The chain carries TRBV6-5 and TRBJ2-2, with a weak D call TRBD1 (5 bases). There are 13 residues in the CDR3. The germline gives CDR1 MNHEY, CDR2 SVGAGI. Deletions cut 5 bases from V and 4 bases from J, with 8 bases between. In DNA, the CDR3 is TGTGCCAGCAGTCCCCAGGGCACCGGGGAGCTGTTTTTT. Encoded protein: CASSPQGTGELFF.

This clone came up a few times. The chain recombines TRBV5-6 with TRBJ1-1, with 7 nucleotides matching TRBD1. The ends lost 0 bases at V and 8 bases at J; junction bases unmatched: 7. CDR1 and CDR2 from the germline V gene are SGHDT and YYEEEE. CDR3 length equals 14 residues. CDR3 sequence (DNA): TGTGCCAGCAGCTTGGGGGAGGCGGACAGGGAAGCTTTCTTT. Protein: CASSLGEADREAFF.

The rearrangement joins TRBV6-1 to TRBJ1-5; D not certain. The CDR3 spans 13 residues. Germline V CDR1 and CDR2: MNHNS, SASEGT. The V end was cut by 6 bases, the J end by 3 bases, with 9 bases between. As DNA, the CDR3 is TGTGCCAGCAGGAGGGTGATCAATCAGCCCCAGCATTTT. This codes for CASRRVINQPQHF.

CDR3 coding DNA: TGCAGCGTCCAGAACACCGGGGAGCTGTTTTTT. Encoded protein: CSVQNTGELFF. The rearrangement links TRBV29-1 to TRBJ2-2; no clear D. The CDR3 totals 11 residues. V was pared by 6 bases and J by 1 base, with 3 bases between. Germline V CDR1 and CDR2: SQVTM, ANQGSEA.

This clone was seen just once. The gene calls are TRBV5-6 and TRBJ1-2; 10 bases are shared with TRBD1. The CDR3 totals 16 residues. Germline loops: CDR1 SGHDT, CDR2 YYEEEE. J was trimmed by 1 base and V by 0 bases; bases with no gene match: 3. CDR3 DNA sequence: TGTGCCAGCAGCTTGGCGGGGACAGGGGATAACTATGGCTACACCTTC. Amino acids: CASSLAGTGDNYGYTF.

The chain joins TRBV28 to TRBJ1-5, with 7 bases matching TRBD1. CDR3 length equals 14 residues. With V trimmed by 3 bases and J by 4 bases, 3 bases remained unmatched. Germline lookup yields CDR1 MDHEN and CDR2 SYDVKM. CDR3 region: CASSLAGGNQPQHF. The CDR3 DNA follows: TGTGCCAGCAGTTTGGCAGGGGGGAATCAGCCCCAGCATTTT.

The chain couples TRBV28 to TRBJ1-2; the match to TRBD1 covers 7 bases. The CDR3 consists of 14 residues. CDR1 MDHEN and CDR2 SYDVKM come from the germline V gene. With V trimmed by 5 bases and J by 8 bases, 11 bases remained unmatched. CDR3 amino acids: CASSPLGQVRGYTF. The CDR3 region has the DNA TGTGCCAGCAGTCCCCTCGGACAGGTCCGGGGCTACACCTTC.

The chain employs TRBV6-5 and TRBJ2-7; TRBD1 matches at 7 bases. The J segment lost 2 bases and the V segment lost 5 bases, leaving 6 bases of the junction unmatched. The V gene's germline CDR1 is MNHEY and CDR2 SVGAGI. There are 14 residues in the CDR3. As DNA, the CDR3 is TGTGCCAGCAGTCGGACAGGTTTCCCCTACGAGCAGTACTTC. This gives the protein CASSRTGFPYEQYF.

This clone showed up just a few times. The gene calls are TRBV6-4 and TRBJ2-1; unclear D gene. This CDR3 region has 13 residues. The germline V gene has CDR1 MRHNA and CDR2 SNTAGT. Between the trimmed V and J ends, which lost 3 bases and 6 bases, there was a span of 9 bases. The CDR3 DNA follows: TGTGCCAGCAGTGAAGGTAGCAGCAATGAGCAGTTCTTC. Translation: CASSEGSSNEQFF.

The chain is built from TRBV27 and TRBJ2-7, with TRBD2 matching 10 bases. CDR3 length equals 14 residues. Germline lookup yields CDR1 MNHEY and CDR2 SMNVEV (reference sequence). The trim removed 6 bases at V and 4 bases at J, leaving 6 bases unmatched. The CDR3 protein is CASRGSGGTYEQYF. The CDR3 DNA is TGTGCCAGCAGAGGTAGCGGGGGGACATACGAGCAGTACTTC.

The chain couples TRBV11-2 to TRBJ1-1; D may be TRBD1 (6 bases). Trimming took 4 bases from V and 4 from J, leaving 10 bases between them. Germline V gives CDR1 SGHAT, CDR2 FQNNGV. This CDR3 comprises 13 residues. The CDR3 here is CASSWGRSTEAFF. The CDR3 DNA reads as TGTGCCAGCAGCTGGGGGCGAAGCACTGAAGCTTTCTTT.